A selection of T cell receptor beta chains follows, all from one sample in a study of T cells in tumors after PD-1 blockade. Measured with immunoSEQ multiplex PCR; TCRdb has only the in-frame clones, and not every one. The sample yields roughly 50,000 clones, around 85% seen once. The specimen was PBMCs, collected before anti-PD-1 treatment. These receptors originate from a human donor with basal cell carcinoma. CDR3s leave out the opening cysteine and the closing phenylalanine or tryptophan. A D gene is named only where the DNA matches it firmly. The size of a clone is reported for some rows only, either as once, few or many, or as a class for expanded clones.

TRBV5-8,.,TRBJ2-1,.,ASSLMGAIIYNEQF
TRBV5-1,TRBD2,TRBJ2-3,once,ASSLGLAGGHTDTQY
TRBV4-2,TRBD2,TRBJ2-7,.,ASSQDGTSGAGEQY
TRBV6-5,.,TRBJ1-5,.,ATEYSGSQPQH
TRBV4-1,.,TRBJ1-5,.,ASSQEAPSNQPQH
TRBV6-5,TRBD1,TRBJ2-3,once,ASRTRTGLTDTQY
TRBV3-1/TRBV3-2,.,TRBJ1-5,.,ASSQGVGQPQH
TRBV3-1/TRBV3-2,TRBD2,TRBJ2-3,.,ASSPGLAESNTDTQY
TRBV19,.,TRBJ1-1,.,ASSQEDRFNTEAF
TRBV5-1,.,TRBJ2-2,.,ASSLTDTTGELF
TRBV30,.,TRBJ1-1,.,ASFSVGTEAF
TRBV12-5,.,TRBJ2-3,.,ASGLDRGGGTDTQY
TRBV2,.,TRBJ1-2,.,ASTMQGRVGYT
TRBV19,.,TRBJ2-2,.,ASTLFGGNTGELF
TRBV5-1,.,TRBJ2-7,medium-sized,ASSLAVTYEQY
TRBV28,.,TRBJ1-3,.,ASRYSGIDRDSGNTIY
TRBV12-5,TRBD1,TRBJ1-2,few,ASGPRGQGDDGYT
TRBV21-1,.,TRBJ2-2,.,ASSKGVGTSGGPTGELF
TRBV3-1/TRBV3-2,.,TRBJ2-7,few,ASSQVGSGSYEQY
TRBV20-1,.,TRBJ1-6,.,SASVGVTLINSPLH
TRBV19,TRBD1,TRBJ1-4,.,ASAPGTGATNEKLF
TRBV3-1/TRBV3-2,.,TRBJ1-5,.,ASSYRGNQPQH
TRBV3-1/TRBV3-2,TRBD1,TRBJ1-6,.,ASSQGDRTGISPLH
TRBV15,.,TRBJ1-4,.,ATSRDLYRGLSTNEKLF
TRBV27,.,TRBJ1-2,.,ASSPTPPYGYT
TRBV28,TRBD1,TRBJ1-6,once,ASIARGRSPLH
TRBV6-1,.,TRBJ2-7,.,ASSEFSVTYEQY
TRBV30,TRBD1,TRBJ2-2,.,AWRGQGADTGELF
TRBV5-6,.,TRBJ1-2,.,ASSLAGRGYT
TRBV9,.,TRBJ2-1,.,ASRGLRGEQF
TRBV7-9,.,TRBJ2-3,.,ASSLRGATDTQY
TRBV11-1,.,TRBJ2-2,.,ASSFRTGELF
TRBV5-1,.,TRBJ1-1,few,ASSLARDTEAF
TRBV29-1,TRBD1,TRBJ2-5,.,SATGTGIQETQY
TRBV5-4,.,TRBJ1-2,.,ASSLDGGRAGYT
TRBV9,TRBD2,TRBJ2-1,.,ASSPSGGPYNEQF
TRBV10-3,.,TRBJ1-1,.,AISDHRGVMNTEAF
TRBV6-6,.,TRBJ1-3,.,ASRDDGGSGNTIY
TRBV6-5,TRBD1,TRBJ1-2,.,ASSLSGGVGYT
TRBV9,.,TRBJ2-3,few,ASRQFTGVADTQY
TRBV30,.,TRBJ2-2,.,AWSVVGRGTGELF
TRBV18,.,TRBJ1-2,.,ASSPFRSGKVDYGYT
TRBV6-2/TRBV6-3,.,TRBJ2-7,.,ASSYPSQVSNEQY
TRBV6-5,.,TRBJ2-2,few,ASSRGRRESGELF
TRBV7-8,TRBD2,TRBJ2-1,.,ASSPRTSGGGNEQF
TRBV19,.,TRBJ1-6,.,ASSSGSRGYNSPLH
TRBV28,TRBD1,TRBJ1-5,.,ASSPSTGANQPQH
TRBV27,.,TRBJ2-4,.,ASSLKGGNIQY
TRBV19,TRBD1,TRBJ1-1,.,ASRQGFMNTEAF
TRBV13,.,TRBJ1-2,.,ASSLDRVYGYT